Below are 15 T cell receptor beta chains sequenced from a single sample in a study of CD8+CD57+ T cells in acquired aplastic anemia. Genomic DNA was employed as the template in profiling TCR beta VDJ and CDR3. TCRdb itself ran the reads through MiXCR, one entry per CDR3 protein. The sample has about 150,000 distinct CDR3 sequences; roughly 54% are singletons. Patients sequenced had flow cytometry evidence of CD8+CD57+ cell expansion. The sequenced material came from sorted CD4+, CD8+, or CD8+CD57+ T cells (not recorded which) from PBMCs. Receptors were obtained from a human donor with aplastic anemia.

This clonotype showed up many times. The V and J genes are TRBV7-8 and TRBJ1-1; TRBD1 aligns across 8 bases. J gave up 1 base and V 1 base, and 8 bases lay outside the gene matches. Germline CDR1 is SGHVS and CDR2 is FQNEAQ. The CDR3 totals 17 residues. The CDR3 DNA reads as TGTGCCAGCAGCTTAGGAATGGCAGGGGGCGCGAACACTGAAGCTTTCTTT. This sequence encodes CASSLGMAGGANTEAFF.

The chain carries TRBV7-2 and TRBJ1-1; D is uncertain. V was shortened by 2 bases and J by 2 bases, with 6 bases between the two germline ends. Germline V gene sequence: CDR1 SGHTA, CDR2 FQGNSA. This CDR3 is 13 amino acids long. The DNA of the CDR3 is TGTGCCAGCAGCTTACGGGGAAACACTGAAGCTTTCTTT. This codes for CASSLRGNTEAFF.

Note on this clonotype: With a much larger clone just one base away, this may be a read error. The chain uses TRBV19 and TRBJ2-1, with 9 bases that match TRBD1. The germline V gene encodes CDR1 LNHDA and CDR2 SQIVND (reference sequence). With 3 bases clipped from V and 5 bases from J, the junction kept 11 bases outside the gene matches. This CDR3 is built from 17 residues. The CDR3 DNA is TGTGCCAGTAGTATTGCTGTGGCCGGGACAGGGAACAATGAGCAGTTCTTC. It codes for CASSIAVAGTGNNEQFF.

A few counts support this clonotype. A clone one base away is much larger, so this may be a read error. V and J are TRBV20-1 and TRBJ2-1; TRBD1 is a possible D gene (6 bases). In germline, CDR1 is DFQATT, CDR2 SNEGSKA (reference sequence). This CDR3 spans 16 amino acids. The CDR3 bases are TGCAGTGCTAGAGAGGTAGGGACACAACTCTACGATGAGCAGTTCTTC. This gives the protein CSAREVGTQLYDEQFF.

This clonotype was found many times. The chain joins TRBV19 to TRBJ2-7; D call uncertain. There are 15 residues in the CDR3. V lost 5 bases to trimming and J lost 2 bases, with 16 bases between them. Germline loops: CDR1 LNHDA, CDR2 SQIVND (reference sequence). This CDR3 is CASSPTSAATYEQYF. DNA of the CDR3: TGTGCCAGTAGTCCTACCTCGGCGGCCACCTACGAGCAGTACTTC.

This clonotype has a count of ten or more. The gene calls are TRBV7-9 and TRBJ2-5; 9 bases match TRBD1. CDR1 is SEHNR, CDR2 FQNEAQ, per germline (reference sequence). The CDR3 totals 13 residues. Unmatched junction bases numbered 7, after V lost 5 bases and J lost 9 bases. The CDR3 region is CASSGTGGSAQYF. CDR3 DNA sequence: TGTGCCAGCAGCGGTACAGGGGGCTCGGCCCAGTACTTC.

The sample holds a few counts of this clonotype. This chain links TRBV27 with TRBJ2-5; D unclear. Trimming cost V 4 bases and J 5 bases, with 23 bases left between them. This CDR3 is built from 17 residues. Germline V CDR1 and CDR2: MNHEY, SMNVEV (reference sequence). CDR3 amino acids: CASSYLPYRTEKETQYF. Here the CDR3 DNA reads TGTGCCAGCAGTTACCTACCCTACCGGACGGAAAAGGAGACCCAGTACTTC.

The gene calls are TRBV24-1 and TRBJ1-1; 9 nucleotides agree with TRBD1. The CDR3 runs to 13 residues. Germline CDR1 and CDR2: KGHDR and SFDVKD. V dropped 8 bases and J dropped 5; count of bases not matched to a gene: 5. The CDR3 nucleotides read TGTGCCACCACCTTAGGACAGGGGACTGAAGCTTTCTTT. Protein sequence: CATTLGQGTEAFF.

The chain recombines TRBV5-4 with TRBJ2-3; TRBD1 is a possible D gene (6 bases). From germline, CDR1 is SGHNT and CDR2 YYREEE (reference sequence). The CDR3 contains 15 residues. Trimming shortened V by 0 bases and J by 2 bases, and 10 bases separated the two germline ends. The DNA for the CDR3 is TGTGCCAGCAGCTTGGGGGGACACGACACAGATACGCAGTATTTT. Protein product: CASSLGGHDTDTQYF.

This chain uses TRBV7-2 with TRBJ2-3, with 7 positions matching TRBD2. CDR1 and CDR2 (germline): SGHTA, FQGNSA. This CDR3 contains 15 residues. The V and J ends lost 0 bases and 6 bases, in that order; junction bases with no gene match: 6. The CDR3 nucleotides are TGTGCCAGCAGCTTAGCTGGCGGGAGAGCTGATACGCAGTATTTT. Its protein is CASSLAGGRADTQYF.

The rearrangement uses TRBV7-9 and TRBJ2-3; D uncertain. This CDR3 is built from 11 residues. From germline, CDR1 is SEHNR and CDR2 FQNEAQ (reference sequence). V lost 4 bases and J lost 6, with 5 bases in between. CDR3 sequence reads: CASSYGDTQYF. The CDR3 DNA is TGTGCCAGCAGCTACGGGGATACGCAGTATTTT.

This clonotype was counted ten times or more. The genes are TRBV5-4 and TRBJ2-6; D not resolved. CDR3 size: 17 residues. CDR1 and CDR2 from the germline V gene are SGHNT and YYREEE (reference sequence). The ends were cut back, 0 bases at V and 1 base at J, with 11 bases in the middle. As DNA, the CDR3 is TGTGCCAGCAGCTTGGCCAGCAGTCTGTCTGGGGCCAACGTCCTGACTTTC. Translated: CASSLASSLSGANVLTF.

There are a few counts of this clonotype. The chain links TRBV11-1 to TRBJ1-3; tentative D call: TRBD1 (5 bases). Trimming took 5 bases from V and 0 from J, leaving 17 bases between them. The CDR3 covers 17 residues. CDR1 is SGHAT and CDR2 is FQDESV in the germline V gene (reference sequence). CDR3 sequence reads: CASSQGRFTSSGNTIYF. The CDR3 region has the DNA TGTGCCAGCAGCCAGGGACGTTTCACGAGCTCTGGAAACACCATATATTTT.

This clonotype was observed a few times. The CDR3 DNA reads TGTGCCAGCAGTTCCCAGACAGGTCTTAACTATGGCTACACCTTC. As protein: CASSSQTGLNYGYTF. This chain links TRBV6-5 with TRBJ1-2; TRBD1 is a possible D gene (6 bases). Germline lookup yields CDR1 MNHEY and CDR2 SVGAGI. This CDR3 is built from 15 residues. With 4 bases removed from V and 1 base from J, the gap between germline ends came to 13 bases.

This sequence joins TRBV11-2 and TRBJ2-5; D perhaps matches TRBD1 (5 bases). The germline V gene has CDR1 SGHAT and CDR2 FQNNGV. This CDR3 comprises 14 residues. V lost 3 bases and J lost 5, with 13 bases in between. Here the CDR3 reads CASSFGHGGETQYF. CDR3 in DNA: TGTGCCAGCAGCTTTGGACACGGTGGGGAGACCCAGTACTTC.